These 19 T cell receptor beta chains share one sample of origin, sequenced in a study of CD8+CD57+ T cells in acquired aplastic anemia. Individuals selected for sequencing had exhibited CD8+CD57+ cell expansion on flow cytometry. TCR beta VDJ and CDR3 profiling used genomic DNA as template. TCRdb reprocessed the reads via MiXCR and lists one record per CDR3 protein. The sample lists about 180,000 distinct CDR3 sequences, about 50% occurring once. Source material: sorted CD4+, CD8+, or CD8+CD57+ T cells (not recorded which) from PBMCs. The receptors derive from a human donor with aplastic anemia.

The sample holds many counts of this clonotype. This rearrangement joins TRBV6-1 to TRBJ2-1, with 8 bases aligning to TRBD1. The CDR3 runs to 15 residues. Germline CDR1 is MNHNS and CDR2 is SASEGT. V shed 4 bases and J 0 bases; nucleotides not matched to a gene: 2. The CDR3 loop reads CASSGTGSSYNEQFF. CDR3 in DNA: TGTGCCAGCAGTGGGACAGGGAGCTCCTACAATGAGCAGTTCTTC.

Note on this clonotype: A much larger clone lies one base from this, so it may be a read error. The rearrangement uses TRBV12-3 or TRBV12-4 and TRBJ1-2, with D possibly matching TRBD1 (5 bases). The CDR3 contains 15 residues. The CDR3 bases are TGTGCCTGCAGGCCTCTCACCAGGGTAGACTATGGCTACACCTTC. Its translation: CACRPLTRVDYGYTF.

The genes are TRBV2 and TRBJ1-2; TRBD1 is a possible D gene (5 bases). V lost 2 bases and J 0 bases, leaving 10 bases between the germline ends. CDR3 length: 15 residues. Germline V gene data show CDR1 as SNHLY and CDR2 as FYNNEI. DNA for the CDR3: TGTGCCAGCAGTGAACATCCAGGGACTAACTATGGCTACACCTTC. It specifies CASSEHPGTNYGYTF. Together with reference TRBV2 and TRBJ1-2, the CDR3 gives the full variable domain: EPEVTQTPSHQVTQMGQEVILRCVPISNHLYFYWYRQILGQKVEFLVSFYNNEISEKSEIFDDQFSVERPDGSNFTLKIRSTKLEDSAMYFCASSEHPGTNYGYTFGSGTRLTVV.

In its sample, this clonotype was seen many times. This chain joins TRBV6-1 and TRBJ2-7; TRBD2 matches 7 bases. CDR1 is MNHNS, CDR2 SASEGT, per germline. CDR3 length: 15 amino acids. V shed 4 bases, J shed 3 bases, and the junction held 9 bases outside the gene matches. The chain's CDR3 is CASSGAGQTSYEQYF. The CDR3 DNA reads TGTGCCAGCAGTGGAGCGGGGCAAACCAGCTACGAGCAGTACTTC.

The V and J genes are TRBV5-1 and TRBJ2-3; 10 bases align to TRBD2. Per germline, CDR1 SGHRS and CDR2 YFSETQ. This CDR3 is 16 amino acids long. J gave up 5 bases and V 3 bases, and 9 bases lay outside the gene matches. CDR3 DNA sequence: TGCGCCAGCAGCTCCCTGAGCGGGGGGGCAAGAGATACGCAGTATTTT. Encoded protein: CASSSLSGGARDTQYF.

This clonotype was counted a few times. The CDR3 DNA follows: TGTGCCAGCTCACCTCAGGGAACGGGTGGCTACACCTTC. Amino acids: CASSPQGTGGYTF. The V and J genes are TRBV6-4 and TRBJ1-2, with TRBD1 as a possible D gene (5 bases). Germline V CDR1 and CDR2: MRHNA, SNTAGT. V was clipped by 8 bases and J by 7 bases, with 17 bases between them. The CDR3 has 13 amino acids.

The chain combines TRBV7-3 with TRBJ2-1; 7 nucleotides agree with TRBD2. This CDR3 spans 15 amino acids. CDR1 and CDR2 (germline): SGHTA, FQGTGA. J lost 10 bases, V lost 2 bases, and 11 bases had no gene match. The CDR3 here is CASSLLLAGYSEQFF. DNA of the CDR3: TGTGCCAGCAGCTTACTGTTAGCGGGCTACAGCGAGCAGTTCTTC.

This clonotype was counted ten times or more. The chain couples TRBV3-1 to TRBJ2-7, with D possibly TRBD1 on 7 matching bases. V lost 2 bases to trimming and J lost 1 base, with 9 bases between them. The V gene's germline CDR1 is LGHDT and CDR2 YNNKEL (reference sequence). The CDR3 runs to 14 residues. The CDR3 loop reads CASSQQGGSYEQYF. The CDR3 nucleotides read TGTGCCAGCAGCCAACAGGGGGGTTCCTACGAGCAGTACTTC.

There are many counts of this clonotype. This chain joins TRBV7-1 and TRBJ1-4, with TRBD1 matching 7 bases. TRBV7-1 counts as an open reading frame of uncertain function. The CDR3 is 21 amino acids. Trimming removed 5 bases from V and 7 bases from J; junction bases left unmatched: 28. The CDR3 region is CASSPGRGQAAFNSVGEKLFF. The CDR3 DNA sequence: TGTGCCAGCAGCCCAGGACGTGGACAGGCCGCGTTCAACAGCGTCGGTGAAAAACTGTTTTTT.

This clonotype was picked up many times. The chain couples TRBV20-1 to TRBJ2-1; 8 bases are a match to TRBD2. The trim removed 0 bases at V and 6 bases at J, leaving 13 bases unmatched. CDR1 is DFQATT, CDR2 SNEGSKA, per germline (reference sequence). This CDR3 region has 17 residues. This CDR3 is CSARETQAGEPSNEQFF. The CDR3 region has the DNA TGCAGTGCTAGAGAAACGCAAGCGGGGGAGCCATCCAATGAGCAGTTCTTC.

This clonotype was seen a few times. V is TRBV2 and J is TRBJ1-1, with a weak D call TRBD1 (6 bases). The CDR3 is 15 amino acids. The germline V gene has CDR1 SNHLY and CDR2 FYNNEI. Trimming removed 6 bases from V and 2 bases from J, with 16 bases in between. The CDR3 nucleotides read TGTGCCAGCAGGGTTGGAGGGGGGGTTAACACTGAAGCTTTCTTT. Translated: CASRVGGGVNTEAFF.

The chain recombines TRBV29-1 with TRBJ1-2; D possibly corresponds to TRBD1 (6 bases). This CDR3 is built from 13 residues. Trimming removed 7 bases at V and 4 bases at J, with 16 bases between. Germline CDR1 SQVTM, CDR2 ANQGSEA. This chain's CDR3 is CSAKTDSLYGYTF. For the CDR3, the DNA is TGCAGCGCCAAGACGGACAGTCTCTATGGCTACACCTTC.

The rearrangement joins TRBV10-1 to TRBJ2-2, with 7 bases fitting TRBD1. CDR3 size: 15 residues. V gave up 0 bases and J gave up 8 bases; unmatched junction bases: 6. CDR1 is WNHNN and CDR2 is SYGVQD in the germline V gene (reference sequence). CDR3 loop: CASSESRQGVGELFF. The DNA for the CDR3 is TGCGCCAGCAGTGAGTCGAGACAGGGAGTAGGGGAGCTGTTTTTT.

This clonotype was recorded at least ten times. CDR3 nucleotide sequence: TGCAGTGCTAGGGGGACACCAGGGGGTAATGAGCAGTTCTTC. Its protein is CSARGTPGGNEQFF. This sequence joins TRBV20-1 and TRBJ2-1, with 7 bases fitting TRBD1. In germline, CDR1 is DFQATT, CDR2 SNEGSKA (reference sequence). V shed 3 bases, J shed 7 bases, and the junction held 9 bases outside the gene matches. The CDR3 totals 14 residues.

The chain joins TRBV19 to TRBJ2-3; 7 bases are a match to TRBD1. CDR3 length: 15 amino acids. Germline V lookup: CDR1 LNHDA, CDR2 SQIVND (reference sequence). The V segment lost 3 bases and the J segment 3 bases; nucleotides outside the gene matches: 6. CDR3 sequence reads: CASSMYSGGTDTQYF. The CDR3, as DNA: TGTGCCAGTAGTATGTACTCAGGGGGAACAGATACGCAGTATTTT.

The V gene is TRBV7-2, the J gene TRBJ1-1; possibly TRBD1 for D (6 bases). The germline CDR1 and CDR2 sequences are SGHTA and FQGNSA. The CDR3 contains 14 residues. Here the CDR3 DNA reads TGTGCGAGCCAAAGCTCGGGGGGCGTCACTGAAGCTTTCTTT. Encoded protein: CASQSSGGVTEAFF. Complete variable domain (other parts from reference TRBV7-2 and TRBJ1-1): GAGVSQSPSNKVTEKGKDVELRCDPISGHTALYWYRQSLGQGLEFLIYFQGNSAPDKSGLPSDRFSAERTGGSVSTLTIQRTQQEDSAVYLCASQSSGGVTEAFFGQGTRLTVV.

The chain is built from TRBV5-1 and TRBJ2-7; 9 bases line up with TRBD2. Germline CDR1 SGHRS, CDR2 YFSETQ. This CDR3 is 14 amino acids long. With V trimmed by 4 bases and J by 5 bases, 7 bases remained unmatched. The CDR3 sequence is CASSLSGSPHEQYF. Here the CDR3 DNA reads TGCGCCAGCAGCCTTAGCGGGAGCCCCCACGAGCAGTACTTC.

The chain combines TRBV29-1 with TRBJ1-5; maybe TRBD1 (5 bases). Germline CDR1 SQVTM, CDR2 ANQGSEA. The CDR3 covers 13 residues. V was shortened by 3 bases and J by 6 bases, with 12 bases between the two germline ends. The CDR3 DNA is TGCAGCGTTGAGGGGGGTTTTGGTCAGCCCCAGCATTTT. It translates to CSVEGGFGQPQHF.

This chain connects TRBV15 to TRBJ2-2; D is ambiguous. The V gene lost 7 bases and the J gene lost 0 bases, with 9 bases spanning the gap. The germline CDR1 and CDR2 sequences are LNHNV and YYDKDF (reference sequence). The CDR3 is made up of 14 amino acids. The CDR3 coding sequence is TGTGCCACCATCGAACCCGCGAACACCGGGGAGCTGTTTTTT. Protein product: CATIEPANTGELFF.